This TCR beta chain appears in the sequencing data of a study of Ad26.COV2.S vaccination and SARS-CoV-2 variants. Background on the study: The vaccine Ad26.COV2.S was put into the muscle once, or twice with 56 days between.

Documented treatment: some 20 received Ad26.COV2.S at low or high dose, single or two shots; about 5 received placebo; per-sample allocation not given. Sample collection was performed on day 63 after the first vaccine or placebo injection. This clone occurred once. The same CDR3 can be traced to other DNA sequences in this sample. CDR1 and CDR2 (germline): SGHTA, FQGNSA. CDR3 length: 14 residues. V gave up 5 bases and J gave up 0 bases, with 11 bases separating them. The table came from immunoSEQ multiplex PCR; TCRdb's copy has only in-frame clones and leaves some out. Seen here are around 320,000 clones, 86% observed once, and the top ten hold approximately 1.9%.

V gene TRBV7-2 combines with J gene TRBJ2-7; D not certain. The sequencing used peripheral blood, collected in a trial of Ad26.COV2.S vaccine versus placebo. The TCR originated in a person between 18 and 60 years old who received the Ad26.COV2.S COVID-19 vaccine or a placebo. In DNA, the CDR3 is TGTGCCAGCAGCCCCACCGGGTCCTCCTACGAGCAGTACTTC. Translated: CASSPTGSSYEQYF.